The present entry profiles one TCR beta chain with its context. Its antigen is unknown. Clones were sequenced by immunoSEQ multiplex PCR, and TCRdb holds only the in-frame ones, with some missing. The data hold tens of thousands of clones, with roughly 88% observed a single time. These data belong to a study of T cell responses to AZD1222 COVID-19 vaccine. General observations from the study: White British donors predominated, females outnumbered males, and clonal diversity was possibly underestimated.

The clonotype was recovered from an adult in good health. This sample comprised peripheral blood, obtained on day 0 of MenACWY control vaccination.

The chain's CDR3 is CASSFYRTYEQYF. The CDR3 region has the DNA TGTGCCAGCAGTTTCTATCGGACCTACGAGCAGTACTTC. This rearrangement joins TRBV12-3 or TRBV12-4 to TRBJ2-7, with unresolved D. The CDR3 runs to 13 residues. Trimming took 3 bases from V and 2 from J, leaving 8 bases between them.